The 20 T cell receptor beta chains below come from one sample, sequenced in a study of T cells expressing NK-cell markers. Reprocessing the 5' RACE reads, TCRdb reports a single entry for every CDR3 protein and omits DNA. Its table lists 500,000 to 700,000 distinct CDR3 sequences. The sample was blood T cells: a sorted CD56 or NKG2C T cell subset, CD4+ or CD8+ T cells, or bulk PBMC T cells (not recorded which). These receptor sequences come from a young man in good health.

The chain uses TRBV6-2 or TRBV6-3 and TRBJ2-3. CDR1 MNHEY and CDR2 SVGEGT come from the germline V gene. CDR3 length: 17 amino acids. The CDR3 sequence is CASSYSWVKGRTDTQYF.

The CDR3 here is CASSPSLLGVETQYF. The gene calls are TRBV7-8 and TRBJ2-5; TCRdb returns TRBD2, unconfirmable since there is no DNA. Looked up from germline, CDR1 is SGHVS and CDR2 is FQNEAQ. This CDR3 is 15 amino acids long.

This sequence joins TRBV6-4 and TRBJ2-7; TCRdb names TRBD1, which stays unverified in the absence of DNA. The germline V gene encodes CDR1 MRHNA and CDR2 SNTAGT. The CDR3 length is 18 residues. The CDR3 is CASSASRSLSGPPYEQYF.

The gene calls are TRBV2 and TRBJ2-3; TCRdb gives TRBD2 as the D gene, but with no DNA this cannot be confirmed. This CDR3 region has 15 residues. The germline V gene has CDR1 SNHLY and CDR2 FYNNEI. CDR3 loop: CASRELAGVRDTQYF.

The rearrangement uses TRBV5-4 and TRBJ2-3; TCRdb picks TRBD2, but there is no DNA to check that call. CDR3 length: 15 amino acids. Germline V lookup: CDR1 SGHNT, CDR2 YYREEE (reference sequence). The CDR3 sequence: CASSLDRTRADTQYF. Full variable domain (missing parts from reference TRBV5-4 and TRBJ2-3): ETGVTQSPTHLIKTRGQQVTLRCSSQSGHNTVSWYQQALGQGPQFIFQYYREEENGRGNFPPRFSGLQFPNYSSELNVNALELDDSALYLCASSLDRTRADTQYFGPGTRLTVL.

The rearrangement joins TRBV12-3 or TRBV12-4 to TRBJ2-2. The CDR3 sequence is 13 residues long. The CDR3 region is CASSFVSVGELFF.

V gene TRBV13 combines with J gene TRBJ2-5; the D gene TCRdb calls, TRBD1, cannot be checked with no DNA. The length of the CDR3 is 15 residues. CDR1 PRHDT and CDR2 FYEKMQ come from the germline V gene (reference sequence). The chain's CDR3 is CASSFNRGQQETQYF.

The chain links TRBV4-2 to TRBJ2-1; the TCRdb D gene call, TRBD2, has no DNA to confirm it. This CDR3 spans 16 amino acids. Germline CDR1 reads LGHNA; CDR2 reads YNFKEQ. CDR3 residues: CASSLRTSPSYNEQFF.

The chain's CDR3 is CASSLGTGAITDTQYF. V is TRBV12-3 or TRBV12-4 and J is TRBJ2-3; TCRdb indicates TRBD1, and absent DNA this call remains unverified. CDR3 length equals 16 residues.

This chain connects TRBV18 to TRBJ2-6; TCRdb picks TRBD1, but there is no DNA to check that call. CDR3 length equals 16 residues. The germline V gene encodes CDR1 KGHSH and CDR2 LQKENI. CDR3 region: CASSPPTGDTFNVLTF.

The rearrangement joins TRBV25-1 to TRBJ2-1. Germline-derived CDR1 and CDR2 are MGHDK and SYGVNS. This CDR3 contains 14 residues. CDR3 loop: CASRETGPYNEQFF.

V and J are TRBV2 and TRBJ1-1; TCRdb's assignment of TRBD1 cannot be checked, as there is no DNA. Germline-derived CDR1 and CDR2 are SNHLY and FYNNEI. The CDR3 totals 13 residues. The CDR3 is CASRYREDTEAFF.

This chain joins TRBV10-3 and TRBJ2-1; TCRdb's D call, TRBD2, is unchecked because there is no DNA. Germline CDR1 reads ENHRY; CDR2 reads SYGVKD. The CDR3 is 17 residues long. Here the CDR3 reads CAISEYQREGPYNEQFF.

The rearrangement links TRBV2 to TRBJ1-5. CDR1 and CDR2 (germline): SNHLY, FYNNEI. This CDR3 is built from 14 residues. The CDR3 region is CASSEVSHGQPQHF.

The J gene is TRBJ2-2, the V gene TRBV12-5; TCRdb picks TRBD1, but there is no DNA to check that call. Germline V gene data show CDR1 as LGHNT and CDR2 as FRNRAP. The length of the CDR3 is 18 residues. The CDR3 reads CASGLAPGGTADTGELFF. The entire variable domain, with the rest obtained from reference TRBV12-5 and TRBJ2-2, is as follows: DARVTQTPRHKVTEMGQEVTMRCQPILGHNTVFWYRQTMMQGLELLAYFRNRAPLDDSGMPKDRFSAEMPDATLATLKIQPSEPRDSAVYFCASGLAPGGTADTGELFFGEGSRLTVL.

J is TRBJ2-7 and V is TRBV27; the TCRdb call, TRBD2, lacks DNA for checking. CDR1 MNHEY and CDR2 SMNVEV come from the germline V gene (reference sequence). There are 14 residues in the CDR3. The CDR3: CASSSLAGPYEQYF.

The rearrangement links TRBV5-5 to TRBJ1-5. This CDR3 comprises 15 residues. Germline V lookup: CDR1 SGHKS, CDR2 YYEKEE (reference sequence). The CDR3 spells CASSLGPKTNQPQHF.

The gene calls are TRBV6-2 or TRBV6-3 and TRBJ1-1. CDR1 MNHEY and CDR2 SVGEGT come from the germline V gene. CDR3 length: 14 residues. The CDR3: CASRLETYNTEAFF.

The J gene is TRBJ2-3, the V gene TRBV29-1; no DNA is available, so the TRBD1 call from TCRdb remains unchecked. Germline V gives CDR1 SQVTM, CDR2 ANQGSEA. CDR3 length equals 11 residues. CDR3 residues: CSVGVGVTQYF.

The V gene is TRBV11-3, the J gene TRBJ2-1; the D gene TCRdb calls, TRBD2, cannot be checked with no DNA. CDR3 size: 17 residues. From germline, CDR1 is SGHNT and CDR2 YENEEA. This CDR3 is CASSSASGKSSYNEQFF. Complete variable domain (other parts from reference TRBV11-3 and TRBJ2-1): EAGVVQSPRYKIIEKKQPVAFWCNPISGHNTLYWYLQNLGQGPELLIRYENEEAVDDSQLPKDRFSAERLKGVDSTLKIQPAELGDSAVYLCASSSASGKSSYNEQFFGPGTRLTVL.